This TCR beta chain was identified during a study of cytomegalovirus exposure and HLA in healthy donors (dated by TCRdb to 2017 to 2019). Study-level background: According to a later analysis, one platform produced both the roughly 130 validation repertoires and the approximately 670 repertoires of the first cohort. High-throughput TCR immunosequencing, statistical association of individual TCRs with disease status, and machine learning were combined to predict cytomegalovirus infection status. The study aimed to test whether cataloging public T cell receptors could reveal signatures of past pathogen exposure. A separate validation cohort of some 130 different subjects was used in addition to the 666-subject first cohort.

The method behind the library was the immunoSEQ multiplex PCR assay. Turning to the authors' computational methods: A statistical classification framework was built for diagnosing cytomegalovirus status from the catalog of TCR beta chain sequences. The clones in this table, taken by TCRdb from immuneACCESS, are in-frame only. Not every clone is retained; where verified, under half of the shortfall comes from an unresolved V gene, and the cause of the rest is unknown. The DNA gave D and trimming, while V, J and clone size come from that table. The sample yields 100,000 to 150,000 clones; 89% were counted once. The ten largest clones take up 3% to 3.5% of the sample. In the case of this clone: The antigen it binds to is not known. No base quality values were provided; no much bigger clone lies one nucleotide off.

The donors were included in the validation cohort of some 120 subjects, a group kept apart from the roughly 670-subject first cohort. On the study overall, not on this receptor specifically: Of the cluster scores, around 95% were above 0 in a later analysis, which found that TCRs clustered in the first cohort also tended to co-occur in the 95 to 150 validation repertoires. The classifier was reported to diagnose cytomegalovirus status with high specificity and sensitivity in both the original and validation cohorts. The authors suggested that the approach could potentially be generalized to other disease states and immunological phenotypes. The study listed 170 or so TCR beta chains as associated with cytomegalovirus. In vitro tests confirmed that a few of the cytomegalovirus-associated TCR beta chains recognize cytomegalovirus antigens. All 110 or so repertoires were used to score co-occurrence in the validation cohort in a later analysis, because that analysis had no HLA typing for the cohort. Most TCR sequences were observed very rarely across donors, whereas some public TCRs were present in many individuals.

V is cut by 2 bases and J by 4 bases, and the space between the germline ends is 9 bases. As encoded in the germline V gene (reference sequence), CDR1 is MNHNY while CDR2 is SVGAGI. The CDR3 numbers 14 residues from cysteine through phenylalanine. Here the CDR3 DNA is all that survives: 42 bases in frame from base 1. This receptor was taken from a man aged 25-45 years in good health and CMV-seronegative. The sequenced sample consisted of PBMCs. The sequence joins TRBV6-6 to TRBJ1-3; the D gene is perhaps TRBD1, on 5 matching bases. The CDR3 here reads CASSYGGGGNTIYF. The nucleotide sequence reads as follows: TGTGCCAGCAGTTACGGGGGGGGAGGAAACACCATATATTTT.